The 6 T cell receptor beta chains in this list originate from one sample, sequenced in a study of blood T cell repertoires in COVID-19. Assay used: immunoSEQ multiplex PCR; TCRdb lists only in-frame clones, some missing. The data show 150,000 to 200,000 clones, roughly 85% seen once. Sequenced material: peripheral blood. These receptors were taken from a man between 60 and 75 years old with acute or convalescent COVID-19.

J is TRBJ2-1 and V is TRBV5-6; 9 positions agree with TRBD2. The CDR3 loop spans 16 amino acids. J gave up 6 bases and V 1 base, and 8 bases lay outside the gene matches. CDR1 SGHDT and CDR2 YYEEEE come from the germline V gene. CDR3: CASSLWVGTSSNEQFF. The CDR3, as DNA: TGTGCCAGCAGCTTGTGGGTCGGGACTAGCTCCAATGAGCAGTTCTTC.

The gene calls are TRBV2 and TRBJ1-5; D gene ambiguous. The germline V and J ends were trimmed by 6 bases and 4 bases, with 10 bases remaining between them. CDR1 is SNHLY and CDR2 is FYNNEI in the germline V gene. The CDR3 has 13 amino acids. DNA for the CDR3: TGTGCCAGCAGGGACTATGAGAATCAGCCCCAGCATTTT. It codes for CASRDYENQPQHF.

The chain has TRBV10-3 and TRBJ2-4; 9 bases line up with TRBD1. J gave up 9 bases and V 8 bases, and 2 bases lay outside the gene matches. The CDR3 is made up of 11 amino acids. Germline lookup yields CDR1 ENHRY and CDR2 SYGVKD. The CDR3 coding sequence is TGTGCCATCGGGACAGGGTCCATTCAGTACTTC. Translated: CAIGTGSIQYF.

The J gene is TRBJ1-1, the V gene TRBV28, with no clear D. This CDR3 is built from 13 residues. Trimming took off 6 bases at V and 3 bases at J, with 11 bases between the two ends. The germline V gene encodes CDR1 MDHEN and CDR2 SYDVKM. CDR3 protein: CASSQGGYTEAFF. CDR3 coding DNA: TGTGCCAGCAGCCAAGGAGGGTACACTGAAGCTTTCTTT.

The gene calls are TRBV19 and TRBJ1-2; 9 bases are a match to TRBD1. Germline V CDR1 and CDR2: LNHDA, SQIVND (reference sequence). The CDR3 has 15 amino acids. The V and J ends lost 5 bases and 2 bases, in that order; junction bases with no gene match: 6. CDR3 in amino acids: CASSVPGTGNYGYTF. CDR3 coding DNA: TGTGCCAGTAGTGTTCCCGGGACAGGGAACTATGGCTACACCTTC.

This clone came up a few times. V is TRBV10-3 and J is TRBJ2-3, with 8 bases fitting TRBD2. Germline values: CDR1 ENHRY, CDR2 SYGVKD. This CDR3 has 15 residues. Trimming removed 3 bases from V and 4 bases from J; junction bases left unmatched: 6. As DNA, the CDR3 is TGTGCCATCAGTGATGAGCGGGAGCTCGCAGATACGCAGTATTTT. This codes for CAISDERELADTQYF.